The 18 T cell receptor beta chains reported below all come from one sample, sequenced in a study of CD8 T cells in ankylosing spondylitis. TCRdb re-called the 5' RACE reads through MiXCR, storing one row per CDR3 protein. This table has roughly 470,000 distinct CDR3 sequences, 25% to 30% appearing once. These receptors' targets are unknown. Notes on the study in general: Apparently characteristic of ankylosing spondylitis blood was a TCR beta motif (fewer than ten highly homologous variants).

The sequenced material came from blood, either unsorted or a sorted T cell fraction (not recorded which). The receptors here all came from a male donor with ankylosing spondylitis.

The chain recombines TRBV4-1 with TRBJ2-1, with 7 bases matching TRBD2. From germline, CDR1 is MGHRA and CDR2 YSYEKL. The CDR3 loop spans 15 amino acids. The ends lost 4 bases at V and 8 bases at J; junction bases unmatched: 11. CDR3 sequence reads: CASSLRLAPEDEQFF. As DNA, the CDR3 is TGCGCCAGCAGCCTCCGACTAGCACCCGAGGATGAGCAGTTCTTC.

The chain uses TRBV20-1 and TRBJ2-7; tentatively, D is TRBD2 (5 bases). The CDR3 has 12 residues. V lost 7 bases and J 4 bases, leaving 14 bases between the germline ends. Germline CDR1 is DFQATT and CDR2 is SNEGSKA (reference sequence). CDR3: CSVKTGWYEQYF. Here the CDR3 DNA reads TGCAGTGTAAAAACGGGGTGGTACGAGCAGTACTTC.

The chain links TRBV25-1 to TRBJ2-5, with TRBD2 matching 8 bases. Unmatched junction bases numbered 3, after V lost 1 base and J lost 2 bases. The CDR3 runs to 15 residues. The germline V gene encodes CDR1 MGHDK and CDR2 SYGVNS. The CDR3 protein is CASSEFRGGQETQYF. The CDR3 coding sequence is TGTGCCAGCAGTGAATTCCGGGGGGGACAAGAGACCCAGTACTTC.

In this sample, this clonotype turned up a few times. The CDR3 here is CSVEFGLEETQYF. The CDR3, as DNA: TGCAGCGTTGAGTTTGGACTAGAAGAGACCCAGTACTTC. The chain links TRBV29-1 to TRBJ2-5; 7 bases match TRBD2. CDR3 length: 13 residues. The V segment lost 3 bases and the J segment 3 bases; nucleotides outside the gene matches: 4. From germline, CDR1 is SQVTM and CDR2 ANQGSEA.

This chain links TRBV5-1 with TRBJ2-7, with 11 positions matching TRBD1. Unmatched junction bases numbered 6, after V lost 7 bases and J lost 6 bases. Germline V gives CDR1 SGHRS, CDR2 YFSETQ. The CDR3 contains 13 residues. DNA of the CDR3: TGCGCCAGCGGACAGGGGGCTAGAAGCGAGCAGTACTTC. Residues: CASGQGARSEQYF.

The chain links TRBV20-1 to TRBJ1-3; 9 nucleotides agree with TRBD1. Germline values: CDR1 DFQATT, CDR2 SNEGSKA (reference sequence). Trimming cost V 4 bases and J 2 bases; bases outside gene matches: 6. The CDR3 has 15 residues. In DNA, the CDR3 is TGCAGTGCTACGACGGGACAGGGTACTGGAAACACCATATATTTT. Residues: CSATTGQGTGNTIYF.

This clonotype was counted many times. V and J are TRBV12-3 or TRBV12-4 and TRBJ1-1; TRBD1 agrees at 9 bases. This CDR3 comprises 16 residues. V was pared by 5 bases and J by 1 base, with 8 bases of the junction left unmatched. The CDR3: CASSPRDREWNTEAFF. The CDR3 DNA reads as TGTGCCAGCAGTCCGAGGGACAGGGAATGGAACACTGAAGCTTTCTTT.

The table lists this clonotype with a few counts. V is TRBV5-1 and J is TRBJ1-1; D perhaps matches TRBD1 (5 bases). V gave up 4 bases and J gave up 5 bases, with 15 bases separating them. The CDR3 is 14 amino acids. Per germline, CDR1 SGHRS and CDR2 YFSETQ. The chain's CDR3 is CASSPLGDRTEAFF. The CDR3 DNA sequence: TGCGCCAGCAGCCCCCTGGGGGATCGGACTGAAGCTTTCTTT.

This clonotype was recorded once. This chain connects TRBV14 to TRBJ1-1; possibly TRBD1 for D (5 bases). The germline CDR1 and CDR2 sequences are SGHDN and FVKESK. The CDR3 contains 13 residues. Trimming stripped 2 bases from V and 5 bases from J, with 9 bases between. The CDR3 DNA reads as TGTGCCAGCAGCCAAAACGAGGGGACTGAAGCTTTCTTT. Translated: CASSQNEGTEAFF.

J is TRBJ2-1 and V is TRBV6-1, with a weak D call TRBD2 (6 bases). V shed 6 bases and J shed 7 bases, with 13 bases lying between them. The CDR3 spans 13 residues. CDR1 MNHNS and CDR2 SASEGT come from the germline V gene. The DNA for the CDR3 is TGTGCCAGCAGGTCAGGGCTAGCGAATGAGCAGTTCTTC. It translates to CASRSGLANEQFF.

This clonotype was counted a few times. This rearrangement joins TRBV5-1 to TRBJ1-5; D is undetermined. Per germline, CDR1 SGHRS and CDR2 YFSETQ. Trimming removed 0 bases at V and 7 bases at J, with 8 bases between. This CDR3 spans 13 amino acids. This chain's CDR3 is CASSLAEGQPQHF. The CDR3, as DNA: TGCGCCAGCAGCTTGGCAGAGGGCCAGCCCCAGCATTTT.

The chain is built from TRBV25-1 and TRBJ2-1, with D perhaps matching TRBD1 or TRBD2 (5 bases each). The CDR3 has 14 amino acids. V lost 0 bases to trimming and J lost 5 bases, with 8 bases between them. The germline gives CDR1 MGHDK, CDR2 SYGVNS. The CDR3 here is CASSEYSGHNEQFF. CDR3 nucleotides: TGTGCCAGCAGTGAATATTCGGGACACAATGAGCAGTTCTTC.

This chain links TRBV11-3 with TRBJ2-2; 10 nucleotides match TRBD1. The CDR3 runs to 16 residues. The V segment lost 4 bases and the J segment 3 bases; nucleotides outside the gene matches: 5. The germline CDR1 and CDR2 sequences are SGHNT and YENEEA. CDR3 residues: CASSSPGQGHTGELFF. The DNA of the CDR3 is TGTGCCAGCAGCTCGCCGGGACAGGGGCACACCGGGGAGCTGTTTTTT. The complete variable domain, with remaining parts taken from reference TRBV11-3 and TRBJ2-2, reads EAGVVQSPRYKIIEKKQPVAFWCNPISGHNTLYWYLQNLGQGPELLIRYENEEAVDDSQLPKDRFSAERLKGVDSTLKIQPAELGDSAVYLCASSSPGQGHTGELFFGEGSRLTVL.

The chain couples TRBV18 to TRBJ2-1; TRBD2 matches 11 bases. The trim removed 0 bases at V and 6 bases at J, leaving 1 base unmatched. CDR1 and CDR2 from the germline V gene are KGHSH and LQKENI. The CDR3 spans 15 residues. CDR3 nucleotides: TGTGCCAGCTCACCACCGGGACTAGCGGTCAATGAGCAGTTCTTC. It is translated as CASSPPGLAVNEQFF. The full variable domain, its missing parts supplied by reference TRBV18 and TRBJ2-1, is NAGVMQNPRHLVRRRGQEARLRCSPMKGHSHVYWYRQLPEEGLKFMVYLQKENIIDESGMPKERFSAEFPKEGPSILRIQQVVRGDSAAYFCASSPPGLAVNEQFFGPGTRLTVL.

The rearrangement uses TRBV11-3 and TRBJ2-1; D ambiguous. Germline V gene lookup returns CDR1 SGHNT and CDR2 YENEEA. The V end lost 5 bases, the J end lost 5 bases, and 13 bases lay between the germline ends. This CDR3 spans 14 amino acids. In DNA, the CDR3 is TGTGCCAGCAGCCCCACTTTGGCCCACAATGAGCAGTTCTTC. This codes for CASSPTLAHNEQFF.

V is TRBV5-1 and J is TRBJ2-2, with 9 bases aligning to TRBD2. Germline values: CDR1 SGHRS, CDR2 YFSETQ. V was clipped by 2 bases and J by 2 bases; unmatched bases: 4. CDR3 length: 16 residues. The CDR3 is CASSLPTSGNTGELFF. CDR3 DNA sequence: TGCGCCAGCAGCTTACCGACTAGCGGTAACACCGGGGAGCTGTTTTTT.

The chain combines TRBV12-3 or TRBV12-4 with TRBJ2-2; 10 bases are shared with TRBD2. Germline trimming cut 7 bases from V and 7 bases from J; bases unmatched to any gene: 12. This CDR3 has 16 amino acids. CDR3 nucleotide sequence: TGTGCCAGCACTTACACGAGCGGGAGGGCTAACGGGGAGCTGTTTTTT. It yields the protein CASTYTSGRANGELFF.

Only a few counts were recorded for this clonotype. The chain uses TRBV12-3 or TRBV12-4 and TRBJ2-1; 12 bases are a match to TRBD2. The ends lost 5 bases at V and 9 bases at J; junction bases unmatched: 5. This CDR3 is 14 amino acids long. For the CDR3, the DNA is TGTGCCAGCAGTGAGACTAGCGGGAGCCCTGAGCAGTTCTTC. This sequence encodes CASSETSGSPEQFF.